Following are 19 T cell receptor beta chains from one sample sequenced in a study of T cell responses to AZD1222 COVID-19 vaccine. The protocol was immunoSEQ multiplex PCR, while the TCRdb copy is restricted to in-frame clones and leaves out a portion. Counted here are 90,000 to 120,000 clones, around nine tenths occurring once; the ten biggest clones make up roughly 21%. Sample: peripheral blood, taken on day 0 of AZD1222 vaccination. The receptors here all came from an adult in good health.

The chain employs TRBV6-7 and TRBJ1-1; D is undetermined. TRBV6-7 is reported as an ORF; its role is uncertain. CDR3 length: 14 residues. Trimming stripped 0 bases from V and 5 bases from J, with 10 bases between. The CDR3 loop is CASSYSPRETEAFF. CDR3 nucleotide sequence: TGTGCCAGCAGTTACTCCCCGAGGGAAACTGAAGCTTTCTTT.

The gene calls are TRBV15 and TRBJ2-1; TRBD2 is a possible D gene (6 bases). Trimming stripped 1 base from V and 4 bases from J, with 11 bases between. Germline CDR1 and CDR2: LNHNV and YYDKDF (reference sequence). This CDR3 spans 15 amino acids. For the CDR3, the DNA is TGTGCCACCAGCAGAGGACTGCGGGGATACAATGAGCAGTTCTTC. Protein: CATSRGLRGYNEQFF.

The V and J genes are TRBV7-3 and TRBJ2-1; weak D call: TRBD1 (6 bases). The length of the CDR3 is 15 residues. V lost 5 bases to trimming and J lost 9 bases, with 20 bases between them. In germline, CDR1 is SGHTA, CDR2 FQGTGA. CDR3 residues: CASSLRPQGVGEQFF. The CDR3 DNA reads TGTGCCAGCAGCCTCCGGCCACAGGGTGTTGGTGAGCAGTTCTTC.

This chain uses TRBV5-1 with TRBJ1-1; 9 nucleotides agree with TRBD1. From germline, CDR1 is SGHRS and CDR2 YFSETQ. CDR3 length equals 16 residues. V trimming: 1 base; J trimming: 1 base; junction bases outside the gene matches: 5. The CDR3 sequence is CASSLTGGQGNTEAFF. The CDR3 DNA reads TGCGCCAGCAGCTTGACGGGGGGACAGGGGAACACTGAAGCTTTCTTT.

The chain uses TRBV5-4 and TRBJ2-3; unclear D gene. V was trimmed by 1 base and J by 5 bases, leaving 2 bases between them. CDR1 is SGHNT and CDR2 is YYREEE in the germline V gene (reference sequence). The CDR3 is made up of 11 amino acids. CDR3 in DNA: TGTGCCAGCAGCTTGTTAGATACGCAGTATTTT. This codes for CASSLLDTQYF.

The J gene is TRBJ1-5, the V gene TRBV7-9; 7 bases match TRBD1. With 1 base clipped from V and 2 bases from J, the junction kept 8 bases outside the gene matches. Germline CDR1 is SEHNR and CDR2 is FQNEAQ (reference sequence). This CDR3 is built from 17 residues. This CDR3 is CASSLVQGGLGNQPQHF. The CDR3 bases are TGTGCCAGCAGCTTAGTCCAGGGGGGTTTGGGCAATCAGCCCCAGCATTTT.

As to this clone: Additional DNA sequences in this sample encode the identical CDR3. The CDR3 region is CASSLSGGGTEAFF. In DNA form, the CDR3 reads TGTGCCAGCAGCCTTAGCGGGGGTGGGACTGAAGCTTTCTTT. The chain couples TRBV7-2 to TRBJ1-1, with D perhaps TRBD1 (5 bases). Looked up from germline, CDR1 is SGHTA and CDR2 is FQGNSA. There are 14 residues in the CDR3. The V end was cut by 5 bases, the J end by 5 bases, with 15 bases between.

CDR3 bases: TGTGCCAGCAGTGTTTCCTTAGCGGGGGGGGAGACCCAGTACTTC. It codes for CASSVSLAGGETQYF. The gene calls are TRBV2 and TRBJ2-5; 11 nucleotides align to TRBD2. Germline-derived CDR1 and CDR2 are SNHLY and FYNNEI. The CDR3 is made up of 15 amino acids. Trimming cost V 4 bases and J 5 bases; bases outside gene matches: 6.

In DNA form, the CDR3 reads TGTGCCAGCAGCCAACGGGTTCAGAGGGAAGGTTCGCACGCTGAAGCTTTCTTT. Translated, it gives CASSQRVQREGSHAEAFF. The chain employs TRBV4-2 and TRBJ1-1, with D unresolved. The germline V gene has CDR1 LGHNA and CDR2 YNFKEQ. V lost 2 bases and J lost 6, with 25 bases in between. CDR3 length equals 18 residues.

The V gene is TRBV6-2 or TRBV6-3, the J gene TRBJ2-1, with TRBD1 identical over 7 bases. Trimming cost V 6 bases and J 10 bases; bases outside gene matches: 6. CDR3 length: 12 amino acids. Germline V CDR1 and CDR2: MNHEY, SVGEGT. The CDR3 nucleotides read TGTGCCAGCAGCCTGACAGGGAGCGAGCAGTTCTTC. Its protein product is CASSLTGSEQFF.

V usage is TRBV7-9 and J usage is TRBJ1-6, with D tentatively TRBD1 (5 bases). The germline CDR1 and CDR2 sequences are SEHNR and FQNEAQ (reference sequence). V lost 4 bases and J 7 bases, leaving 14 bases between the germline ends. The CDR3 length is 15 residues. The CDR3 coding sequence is TGTGCCAGCAGCTCAAATCCGGGACGGAATTCACCCCTCCACTTT. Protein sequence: CASSSNPGRNSPLHF.

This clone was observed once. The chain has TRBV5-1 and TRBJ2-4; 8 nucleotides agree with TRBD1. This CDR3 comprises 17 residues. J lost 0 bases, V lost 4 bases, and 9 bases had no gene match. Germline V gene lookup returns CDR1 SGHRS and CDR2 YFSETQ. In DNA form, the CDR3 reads TGCGCCAGCAGCGCGGGACAGGACCGGCTAGCCAAAAACATTCAGTACTTC. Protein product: CASSAGQDRLAKNIQYF.

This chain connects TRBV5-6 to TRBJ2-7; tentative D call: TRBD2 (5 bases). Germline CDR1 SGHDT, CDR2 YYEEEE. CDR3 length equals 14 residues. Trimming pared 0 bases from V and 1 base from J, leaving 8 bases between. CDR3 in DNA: TGTGCCAGCAGCTTGGGAGGGTATTCCTACGAGCAGTACTTC. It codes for CASSLGGYSYEQYF. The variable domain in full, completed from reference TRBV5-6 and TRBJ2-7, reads DAGVTQSPTHLIKTRGQQVTLRCSPKSGHDTVSWYQQALGQGPQFIFQYYEEEERQRGNFPDRFSGHQFPNYSSELNVNALLLGDSALYLCASSLGGYSYEQYFGPGTRLTVT.

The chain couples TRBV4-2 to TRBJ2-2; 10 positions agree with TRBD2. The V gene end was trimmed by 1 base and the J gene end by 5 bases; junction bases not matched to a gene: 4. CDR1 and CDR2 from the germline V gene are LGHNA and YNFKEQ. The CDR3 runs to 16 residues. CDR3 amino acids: CASSQGSGGITGELFF. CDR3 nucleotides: TGTGCCAGCAGCCAAGGTAGCGGGGGGATAACCGGGGAGCTGTTTTTT.

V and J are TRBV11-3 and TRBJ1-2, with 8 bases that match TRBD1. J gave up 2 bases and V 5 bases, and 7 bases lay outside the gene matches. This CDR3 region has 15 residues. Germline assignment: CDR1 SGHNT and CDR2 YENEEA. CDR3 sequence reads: CASSQKDRENYGYTF. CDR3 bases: TGTGCCAGCAGCCAAAAGGACAGGGAGAACTATGGCTACACCTTC.

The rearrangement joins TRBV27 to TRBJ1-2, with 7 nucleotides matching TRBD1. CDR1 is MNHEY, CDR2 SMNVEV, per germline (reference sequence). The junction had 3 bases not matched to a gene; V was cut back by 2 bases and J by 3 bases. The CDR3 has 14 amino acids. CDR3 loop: CASSLTGVDYGYTF. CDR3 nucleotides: TGTGCCAGCAGTTTAACAGGGGTTGACTATGGCTACACCTTC.

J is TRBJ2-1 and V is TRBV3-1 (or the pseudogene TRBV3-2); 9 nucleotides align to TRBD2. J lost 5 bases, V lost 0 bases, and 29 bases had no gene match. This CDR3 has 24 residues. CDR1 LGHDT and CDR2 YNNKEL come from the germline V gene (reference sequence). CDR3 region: CASSQEPPPERLAGGPGLDNEQFF. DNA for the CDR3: TGTGCCAGCAGCCAAGAACCCCCCCCAGAGCGACTCGCGGGGGGGCCGGGGTTGGACAATGAGCAGTTCTTC.

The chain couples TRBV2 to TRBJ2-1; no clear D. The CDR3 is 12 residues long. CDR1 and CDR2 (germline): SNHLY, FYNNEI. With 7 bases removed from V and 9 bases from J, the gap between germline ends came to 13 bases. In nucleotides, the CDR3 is TGTGCCAGCACCATTAGAGCTGGTGAGCAGTTCTTC. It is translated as CASTIRAGEQFF.

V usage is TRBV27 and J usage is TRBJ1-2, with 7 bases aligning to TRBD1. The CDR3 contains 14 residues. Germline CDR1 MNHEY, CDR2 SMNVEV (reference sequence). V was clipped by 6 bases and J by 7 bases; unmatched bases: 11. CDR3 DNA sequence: TGTGCCAGCAGCCCCCGGGGGACAGATCCTGGCTACACCTTC. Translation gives CASSPRGTDPGYTF.